This TCR beta chain was sequenced for a study of Ad26.COV2.S vaccination and SARS-CoV-2 variants. On this clone: The target antigen is unknown.

Profiled with immunoSEQ multiplex PCR; TCRdb holds only in-frame clones, not every one. Of around 300,000 clones in the sample, about nine tenths were seen once. Findings and limits, study-wide: Vaccinees and placebo recipients showed similar non-spike TCR breadth.

The treatment denotes: 15 to 20 received Ad26.COV2.S at low or high dose, single or two shots; several received placebo; per-sample allocation not given. Day 63 following the first vaccine or placebo injection was when the samples were taken. The sequencing here drew on peripheral blood, taken in a trial of Ad26.COV2.S vaccine versus placebo. This TCR was recovered from a person between 18 and 65 years old who received the Ad26.COV2.S COVID-19 vaccine or a placebo.

Here the CDR3 reads CASSTPDRAAFF. CDR3 coding DNA: TGTGCCAGTAGTACCCCCGACAGGGCGGCTTTCTTT. The gene calls are TRBV19 and TRBJ1-1; the match to TRBD1 covers 7 bases. Per the germline V gene, CDR1 is LNHDA and CDR2 is SQIVND (reference sequence). V dropped 4 bases and J dropped 11; count of bases not matched to a gene: 7. The CDR3 totals 12 residues.